This T cell receptor (beta chain) emerged from a study of patients and donors after allogeneic stem cell transplantation. The length of the CDR3 is 17 residues. V shed 0 bases, J shed 4 bases, and the junction held 6 bases outside the gene matches. Germline V CDR1 and CDR2: LGHNA, YNFKEQ. At least ten counts were recorded for this clonotype. TCRdb used MiXCR to reprocess the RT-PCR reads, holding one entry per CDR3 protein. Of roughly 9,400 distinct CDR3 sequences listed, more than 4.5% were seen once; the top ten hold more than 25%. This receptor was obtained from a human donor who was either an allogeneic HSCT recipient or a stem cell or donor lymphocyte infusion donor (not recorded which). It is not recorded whose cells these are; they may come from a transplant donor. V is TRBV4-2 and J is TRBJ2-1, with 10 bases matching TRBD2. The sequencing input was blood, either unsorted or a sorted T cell fraction (not recorded which). CDR3 sequence reads: CASSQDWTSGIYNEQFF. In nucleotides, the CDR3 is TGTGCCAGCAGCCAAGACTGGACTAGCGGTATTTACAATGAGCAGTTCTTC.